Presented here are 6 T cell receptor beta chains from one specimen sequenced in a study of shared clonotypes between healthy human individuals. The data were produced by immunoSEQ multiplex PCR, yet TCRdb's version contains in-frame clones alone and is incomplete. The data contain around 1.1 million clones, about 80% of them singletons. The sequencing sample was made of memory CD4+ T cells from PBMCs. As for subset: CD45RA-negative fraction. The source is a man between 18 and 29 years old in good health. Some clones in this sample may be carry-over from other donors' samples.

This sequence joins TRBV5-1 and TRBJ2-2; D is unclear. Trimming cost V 0 bases and J 1 base, with 7 bases left between them. There are 15 residues in the CDR3. The germline V gene encodes CDR1 SGHRS and CDR2 YFSETQ. CDR3 nucleotides: TGCGCCAGCAGCTTGGATTCCCGGAACACCGGGGAGCTGTTTTTT. This translates into CASSLDSRNTGELFF. Full variable domain (rest looked up from reference TRBV5-1 and TRBJ2-2): KAGVTQTPRYLIKTRGQQVTLSCSPISGHRSVSWYQQTPGQGLQFLFEYFSETQRNKGNFPGRFSGRQFSNSRSEMNVSTLELGDSALYLCASSLDSRNTGELFFGEGSRLTVL.

On this clone itself: Being one base from a much bigger clone, this may be a read error. V usage is TRBV15 and J usage is TRBJ2-7, with D perhaps TRBD1 (6 bases). CDR1 LNHNV and CDR2 YYDKDF come from the germline V gene (reference sequence). This CDR3 has 15 amino acids. Trimming took 5 bases from V and 0 from J, leaving 14 bases between them. For the CDR3, the DNA is TGTGCCACCAGCCCTTGGACAGAAGGCTCCTACGAGCAGTACTTC. This translates into CATSPWTEGSYEQYF.

This chain uses TRBV6-4 with TRBJ2-2; 7 bases match TRBD2. CDR3 length equals 13 residues. V shed 5 bases and J 8 bases; nucleotides not matched to a gene: 5. Germline CDR1 and CDR2: MRHNA and SNTAGT. CDR3 nucleotides: TGTGCCAGCAGTCCGCGGGAGATGGGGGAGCTGTTTTTT. Translated, it gives CASSPREMGELFF.

This sequence joins TRBV5-1 and TRBJ2-7; 13 nucleotides line up with TRBD2. Germline CDR1 is SGHRS and CDR2 is YFSETQ. CDR3 size: 14 residues. The trim removed 4 bases at V and 5 bases at J, leaving 3 bases unmatched. Written as DNA, the CDR3 is TGCGCCAGCAGCCTTGGGACTAGCGGGGACGAGCAGTACTTC. Its protein product is CASSLGTSGDEQYF.

As regards this clone: Different DNA sequences within this sample yield the same CDR3. The chain is built from TRBV18 and TRBJ1-5; D not certain. V gave up 6 bases and J gave up 2 bases, with 11 bases separating them. The germline V gene encodes CDR1 KGHSH and CDR2 LQKENI. The CDR3 has 14 amino acids. The CDR3 DNA follows: TGTGCCAGCTCCCCGGGAGGTGGCAATCAGCCCCAGCATTTT. Protein product: CASSPGGGNQPQHF.

The V gene is TRBV12-1, the J gene TRBJ2-7; TRBD2 is taken as the D call from the table, unchecked against the DNA. TRBV12-1 is designated a pseudogene. This CDR3 is 19 amino acids long. This chain's CDR3 is CASSCTPGLIEPTGVQQYF. The CDR3 bases are TGTGCCAGCAGCTGTACACCGGGACTGATAGAACCTACGGGTGTGCAGCAGTACTTC.